This section outlines one T cell receptor beta chain sequence together with its context. Its antigen is as yet unknown. Germline-derived CDR1 and CDR2 are MNHEY and SMNVEV (reference sequence). This CDR3 contains 16 residues. V dropped 6 bases and J dropped 5 bases, with 19 bases sitting between them. This record belongs to a study of cytomegalovirus exposure and HLA in healthy donors. As for the study in general: T cells numbering some 170 million yielded more than 95 million unique TCR beta sequences in an earlier analysis. Most genotyped donors, around 86% of fewer than 400, had Caucasian-associated genetic ancestry.

The PCR ran on 60 Vbeta and 13 Jbeta primers. TCRdb keeps only in-frame clones here, not all; method: immunoSEQ multiplex PCR. The table has 70,000 to 80,000 clones, roughly 78% seen once. Findings and caveats of the study: The likely explanation for a cluster of highly shared sequence variants was sequencing artifact.

The specimen was PBMCs. The chain joins TRBV27 to TRBJ1-4; D ambiguous. The receptor comes from a man between 18 and 29 years old in good health and CMV-seronegative. CDR3 in amino acids: CASRRARGRPNEKLFF. DNA of the CDR3: TGTGCCAGCAGAAGAGCTCGAGGGAGACCAAATGAAAAACTGTTTTTT.